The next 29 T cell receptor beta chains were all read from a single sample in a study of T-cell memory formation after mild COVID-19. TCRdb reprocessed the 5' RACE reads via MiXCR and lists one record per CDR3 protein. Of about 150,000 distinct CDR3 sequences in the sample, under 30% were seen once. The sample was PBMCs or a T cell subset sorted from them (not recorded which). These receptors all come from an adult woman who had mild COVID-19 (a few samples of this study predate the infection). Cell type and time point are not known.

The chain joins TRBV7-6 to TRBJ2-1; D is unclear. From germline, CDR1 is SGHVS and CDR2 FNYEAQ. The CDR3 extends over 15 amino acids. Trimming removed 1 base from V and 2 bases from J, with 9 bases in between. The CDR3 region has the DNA TGTGCCAGCAGCTTAGATCCAGGCACCTACAATGAGCAGTTCTTC. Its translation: CASSLDPGTYNEQFF.

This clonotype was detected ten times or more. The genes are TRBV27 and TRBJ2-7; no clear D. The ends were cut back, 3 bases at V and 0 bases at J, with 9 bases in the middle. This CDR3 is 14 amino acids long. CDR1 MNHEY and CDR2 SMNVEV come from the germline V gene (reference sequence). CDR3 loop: CASSFKAYSYEQYF. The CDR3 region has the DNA TGTGCCAGCAGTTTTAAGGCCTACTCCTACGAGCAGTACTTC.

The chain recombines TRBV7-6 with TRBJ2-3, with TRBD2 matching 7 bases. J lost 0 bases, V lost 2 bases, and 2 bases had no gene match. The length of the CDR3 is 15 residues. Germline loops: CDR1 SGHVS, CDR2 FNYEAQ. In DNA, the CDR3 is TGTGCCAGCAGCTTACCTAGCGGTAGCACAGATACGCAGTATTTT. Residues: CASSLPSGSTDTQYF.

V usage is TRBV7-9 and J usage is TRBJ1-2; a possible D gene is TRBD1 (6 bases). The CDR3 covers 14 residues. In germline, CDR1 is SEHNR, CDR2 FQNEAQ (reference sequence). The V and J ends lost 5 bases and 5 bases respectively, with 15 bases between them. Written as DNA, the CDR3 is TGTGCCAGCAGCACCACCACAGGGTGGTATGGCTACACCTTC. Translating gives CASSTTTGWYGYTF.

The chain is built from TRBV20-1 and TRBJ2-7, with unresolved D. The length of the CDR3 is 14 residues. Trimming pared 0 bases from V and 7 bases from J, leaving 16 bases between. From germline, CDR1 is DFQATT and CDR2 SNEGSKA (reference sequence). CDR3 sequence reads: CSARDPSWLGEQYF. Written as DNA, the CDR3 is TGCAGTGCTAGAGATCCCTCCTGGTTAGGTGAGCAGTACTTC.

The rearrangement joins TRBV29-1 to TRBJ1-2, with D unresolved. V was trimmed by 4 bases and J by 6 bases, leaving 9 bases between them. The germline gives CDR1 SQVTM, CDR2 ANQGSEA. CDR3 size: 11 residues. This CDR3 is CSVVEGNGYTF. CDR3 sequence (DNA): TGCAGCGTTGTTGAAGGGAATGGCTACACCTTC.

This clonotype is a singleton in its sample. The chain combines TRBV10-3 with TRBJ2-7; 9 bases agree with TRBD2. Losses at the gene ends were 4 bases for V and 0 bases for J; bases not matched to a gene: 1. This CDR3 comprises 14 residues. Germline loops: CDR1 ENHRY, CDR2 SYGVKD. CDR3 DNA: TGTGCCATCAGTGGGACTAGCGTCTCCTACGAGCAGTACTTC. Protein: CAISGTSVSYEQYF.

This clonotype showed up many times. CDR3 protein: CASSFRQDSNTEAFF. Here the CDR3 DNA reads TGCGCCAGCAGCTTCAGACAGGATTCGAACACTGAAGCTTTCTTT. This chain uses TRBV5-1 with TRBJ1-1; possibly TRBD1 for D (6 bases). This CDR3 contains 15 residues. Germline CDR1 reads SGHRS; CDR2 reads YFSETQ. Trimming removed 2 bases from V and 1 base from J, with 12 bases in between.

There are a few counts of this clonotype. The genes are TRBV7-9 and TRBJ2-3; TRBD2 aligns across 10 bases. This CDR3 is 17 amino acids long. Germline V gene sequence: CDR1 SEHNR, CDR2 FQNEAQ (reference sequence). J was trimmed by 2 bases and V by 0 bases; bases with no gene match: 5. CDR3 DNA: TGTGCCAGCAGCTTAGCGGAGCGGGAGGGCCCCACAGATACGCAGTATTTT. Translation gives CASSLAEREGPTDTQYF.

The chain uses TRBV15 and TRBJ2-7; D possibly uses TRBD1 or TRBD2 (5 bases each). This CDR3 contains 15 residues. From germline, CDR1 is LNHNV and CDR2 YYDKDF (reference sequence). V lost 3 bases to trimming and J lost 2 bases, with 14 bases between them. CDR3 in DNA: TGTGCCACCAGCAGCCCATTGGGGGAGCCCTACGAGCAGTACTTC. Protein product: CATSSPLGEPYEQYF.

The CDR3 DNA is TGTGCCAGCAGTGAAGCGAAGCAAACCTCAGGGAGTCCCTACAATGAGCAGTTCTTC. Translation: CASSEAKQTSGSPYNEQFF. The rearrangement joins TRBV6-1 to TRBJ2-1; perhaps D is TRBD1 or TRBD2 (5 bases each). Between the trimmed V and J ends, which lost 0 bases and 2 bases, there was a span of 20 bases. Germline CDR1 MNHNS, CDR2 SASEGT. This CDR3 spans 19 amino acids.

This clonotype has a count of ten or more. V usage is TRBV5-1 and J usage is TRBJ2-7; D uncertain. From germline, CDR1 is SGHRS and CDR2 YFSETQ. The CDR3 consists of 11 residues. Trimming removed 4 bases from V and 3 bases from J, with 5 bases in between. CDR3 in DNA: TGCGCCAGCAGCGACCTCTACGAGCAGTACTTC. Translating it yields CASSDLYEQYF.

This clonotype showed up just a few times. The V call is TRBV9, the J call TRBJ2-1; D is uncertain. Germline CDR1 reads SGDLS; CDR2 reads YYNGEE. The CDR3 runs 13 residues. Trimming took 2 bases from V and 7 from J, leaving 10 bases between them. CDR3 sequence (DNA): TGTGCCAGCAGCGTCGGTTTAGGGAATGAGCAGTTCTTC. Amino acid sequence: CASSVGLGNEQFF.

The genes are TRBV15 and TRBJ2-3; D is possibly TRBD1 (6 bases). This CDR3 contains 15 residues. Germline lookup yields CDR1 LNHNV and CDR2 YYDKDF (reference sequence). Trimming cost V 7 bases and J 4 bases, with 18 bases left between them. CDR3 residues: CATIQWDIGADTQYF. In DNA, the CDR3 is TGTGCCACCATCCAGTGGGACATTGGCGCAGATACGCAGTATTTT.

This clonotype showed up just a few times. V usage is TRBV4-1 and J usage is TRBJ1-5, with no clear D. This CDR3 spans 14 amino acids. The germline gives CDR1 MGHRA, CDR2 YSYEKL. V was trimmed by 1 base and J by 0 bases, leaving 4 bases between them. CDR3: CASSQAYSNQPQHF. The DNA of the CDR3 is TGCGCCAGCAGCCAAGCCTATAGCAATCAGCCCCAGCATTTT.

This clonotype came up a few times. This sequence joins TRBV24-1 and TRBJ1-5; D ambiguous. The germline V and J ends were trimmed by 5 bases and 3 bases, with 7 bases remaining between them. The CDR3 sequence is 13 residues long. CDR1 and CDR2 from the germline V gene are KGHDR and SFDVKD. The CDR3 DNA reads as TGTGCCACCAGTGTAGGCCTCAATCAGCCCCAGCATTTT. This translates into CATSVGLNQPQHF.

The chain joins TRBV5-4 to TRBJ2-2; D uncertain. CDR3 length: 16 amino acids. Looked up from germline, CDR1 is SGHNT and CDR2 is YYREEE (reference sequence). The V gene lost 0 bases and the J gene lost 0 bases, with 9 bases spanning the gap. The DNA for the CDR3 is TGTGCCAGCAGCTTGGACCTACTCGCGAACACCGGGGAGCTGTTTTTT. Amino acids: CASSLDLLANTGELFF.

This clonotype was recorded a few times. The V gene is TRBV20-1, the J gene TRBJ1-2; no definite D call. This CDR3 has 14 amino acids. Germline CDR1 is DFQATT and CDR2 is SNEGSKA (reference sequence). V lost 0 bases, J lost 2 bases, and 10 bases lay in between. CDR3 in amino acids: CSARDLHGNYGYTF. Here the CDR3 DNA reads TGCAGTGCTAGAGATTTACACGGAAACTATGGCTACACCTTC.

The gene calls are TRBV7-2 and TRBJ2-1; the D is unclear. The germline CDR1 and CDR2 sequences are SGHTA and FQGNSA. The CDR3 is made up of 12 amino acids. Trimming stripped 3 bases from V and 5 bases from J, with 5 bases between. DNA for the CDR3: TGTGCCAGCAGCTTGGTCCACAATGAGCAGTTCTTC. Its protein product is CASSLVHNEQFF.

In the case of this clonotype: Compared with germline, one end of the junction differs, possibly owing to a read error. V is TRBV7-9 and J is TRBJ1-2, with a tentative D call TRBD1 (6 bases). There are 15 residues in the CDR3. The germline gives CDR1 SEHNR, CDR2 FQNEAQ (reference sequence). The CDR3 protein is CASSLAQGRLYGYTF. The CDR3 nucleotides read TGTGCCAGCAGCCTAGCACAGGGAAGACTCTATGGCTACACCTTC.

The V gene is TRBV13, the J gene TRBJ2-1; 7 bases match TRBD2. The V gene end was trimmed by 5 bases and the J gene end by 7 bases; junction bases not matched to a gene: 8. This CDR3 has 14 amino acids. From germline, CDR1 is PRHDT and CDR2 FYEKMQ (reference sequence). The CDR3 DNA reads TGTGCCAGCAGCGAAAGACTAGCAGGTAATGAGCAGTTCTTC. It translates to CASSERLAGNEQFF.

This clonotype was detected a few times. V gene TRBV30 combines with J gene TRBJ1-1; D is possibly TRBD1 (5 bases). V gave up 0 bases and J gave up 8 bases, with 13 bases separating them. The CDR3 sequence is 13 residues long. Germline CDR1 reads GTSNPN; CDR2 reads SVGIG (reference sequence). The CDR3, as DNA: TGTGCCTGGAGTGTTAGTTTCTGGGGGGAAGCTTTCTTT. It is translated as CAWSVSFWGEAFF.

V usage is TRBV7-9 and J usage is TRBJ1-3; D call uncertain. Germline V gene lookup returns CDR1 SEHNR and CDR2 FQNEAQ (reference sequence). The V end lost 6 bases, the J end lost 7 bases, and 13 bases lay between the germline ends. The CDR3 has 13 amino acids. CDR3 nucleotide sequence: TGTGCCAGCAGTATATCCGGTTTTAACACCATATATTTT. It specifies CASSISGFNTIYF.

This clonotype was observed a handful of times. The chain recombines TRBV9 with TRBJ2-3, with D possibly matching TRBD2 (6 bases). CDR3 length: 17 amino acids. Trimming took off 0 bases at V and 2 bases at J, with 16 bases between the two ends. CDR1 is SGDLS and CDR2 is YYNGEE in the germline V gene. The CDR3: CASSVVAGRYATDTQYF. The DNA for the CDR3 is TGTGCCAGCAGCGTAGTTGCGGGACGCTACGCCACAGATACGCAGTATTTT.

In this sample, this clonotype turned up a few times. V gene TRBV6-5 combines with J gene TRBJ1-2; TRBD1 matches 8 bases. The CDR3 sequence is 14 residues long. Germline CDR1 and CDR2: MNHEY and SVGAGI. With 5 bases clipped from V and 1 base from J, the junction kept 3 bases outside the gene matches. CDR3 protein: CASSGQGFNYGYTF. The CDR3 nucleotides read TGTGCCAGCAGTGGACAGGGCTTTAACTATGGCTACACCTTC.

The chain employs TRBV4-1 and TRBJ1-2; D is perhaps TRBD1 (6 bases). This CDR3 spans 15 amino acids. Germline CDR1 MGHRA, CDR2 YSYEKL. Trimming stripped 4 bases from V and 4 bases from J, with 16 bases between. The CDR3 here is CASSPRQETLYGYTF. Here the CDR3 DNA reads TGCGCCAGCAGCCCCCGACAGGAGACACTCTATGGCTACACCTTC.

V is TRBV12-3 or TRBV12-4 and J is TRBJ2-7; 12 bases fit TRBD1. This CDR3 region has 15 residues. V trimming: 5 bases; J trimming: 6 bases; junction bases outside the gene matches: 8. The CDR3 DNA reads TGTGCCAGCAGTCCTCCCGGGACAGGGGGCTTCGAGCAGTACTTC. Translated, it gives CASSPPGTGGFEQYF.

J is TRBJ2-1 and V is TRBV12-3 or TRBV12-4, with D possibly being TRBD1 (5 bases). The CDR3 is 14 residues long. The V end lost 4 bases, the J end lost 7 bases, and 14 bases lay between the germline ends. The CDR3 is CASSSVGLGNEQFF. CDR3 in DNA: TGTGCCAGCAGTTCGGTGGGGCTGGGGAATGAGCAGTTCTTC.

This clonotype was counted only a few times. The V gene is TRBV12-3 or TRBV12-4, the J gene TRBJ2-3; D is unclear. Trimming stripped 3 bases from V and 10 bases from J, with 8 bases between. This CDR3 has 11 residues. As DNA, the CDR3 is TGTGCCAGCAGTTTTCTGGGATCGCAGTATTTT. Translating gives CASSFLGSQYF.